This T cell receptor (beta chain) was documented in a study of T cells in Graves' hyperthyroidism and ophthalmopathy. Study results and caveats: Among clonotypes expanded in thyroid above 0.001, most were also found in blood.

This clonotype occurred a few times. Antigen specificity is unknown. What was amplified from RNA transcripts were TCR beta CDR3 regions. TCR CDR3 underwent first-round RT-PCR with the HTBI primer set. TCRdb independently ran MiXCR on the multiplex PCR reads; one entry per CDR3 protein. The sample holds approximately 600,000 distinct CDR3 sequences; roughly 14% are singletons and the top ten take less than 6%. Exclusion followed for patients with uncontrolled infection, other autoimmune disease, pregnancy or lactation. Fresh peripheral blood, 10 ml, was the source of the PBMCs. The CDR3 consists of 17 residues. CDR1 and CDR2 from the germline V gene are SGHDT and YYEEEE. Trimming removed 2 bases at V and 1 base at J, with 18 bases between.

This rearrangement joins TRBV5-6 to TRBJ1-1; maybe TRBD1 (5 bases). The clonotype was recovered from a woman between 25 and 40 years old with Graves' hyperthyroidism that later progressed to Graves' ophthalmopathy. The sample consisted of blood. CDR3 residues: CASSFEGVYRPNTEAFF. CDR3 nucleotide sequence: TGTGCCAGCAGCTTTGAAGGGGTGTACAGGCCGAACACTGAAGCTTTCTTT.